These 17 T cell receptor beta chains share one sample of origin, sequenced in a study of response to subunit inactivated influenza vaccine. MiXCR, run by TCRdb on the RT-PCR reads, gives a single entry per CDR3 protein. In the table there are around 650,000 distinct CDR3 sequences, approximately 14% of which are singletons. This material consisted of PBMCs from blood, taken less than 13 days after vaccination. The receptors come from a man in his forties or fifties who received an inactivated influenza vaccine.

This clonotype showed up many times. The V gene is TRBV5-1, the J gene TRBJ2-2, with 7 bases aligning to TRBD1. CDR1 SGHRS and CDR2 YFSETQ come from the germline V gene. Trimming removed 2 bases from V and 6 bases from J; junction bases left unmatched: 10. The CDR3 is 16 residues long. Here the CDR3 DNA reads TGCGCCAGCAGCTTATACTTAATCGGGACAGCCGGGGAGCTGTTTTTT. Its protein product is CASSLYLIGTAGELFF.

This clonotype has a handful of counts. The chain couples TRBV4-3 to TRBJ2-3; TRBD2 aligns across 11 bases. Unmatched junction bases numbered 7, after V lost 1 base and J lost 7 bases. The V gene's germline CDR1 is LGHNA and CDR2 YSLEER. This CDR3 is 16 amino acids long. Written as DNA, the CDR3 is TGCGCCAGCAGCCAAGGGACTAGCGGGTTCCCTCATACGCAGTATTTT. This translates into CASSQGTSGFPHTQYF.

This clonotype was counted only a few times. The gene calls are TRBV20-1 and TRBJ1-6, with 7 positions matching TRBD1. Germline V lookup: CDR1 DFQATT, CDR2 SNEGSKA (reference sequence). The J segment lost 8 bases and the V segment lost 1 base, leaving 11 bases of the junction unmatched. The CDR3 has 16 residues. This chain's CDR3 is CSARVGDSLFYSPLHF. CDR3 in DNA: TGCAGTGCTAGAGTTGGGGACAGTCTTTTTTATTCACCCCTCCACTTT.

The chain joins TRBV5-1 to TRBJ2-2; TRBD1 agrees at 9 bases. CDR1 is SGHRS, CDR2 YFSETQ, per germline. The CDR3 covers 15 residues. V shed 7 bases and J 5 bases; nucleotides not matched to a gene: 9. Here the CDR3 reads CASRPGQGSTGELFF. CDR3 coding DNA: TGCGCCAGCCGGCCGGGACAGGGATCAACCGGGGAGCTGTTTTTT.

This clonotype appeared a few times. V gene TRBV29-1 combines with J gene TRBJ2-3; D may be TRBD1 or TRBD2 (6 bases each). From germline, CDR1 is SQVTM and CDR2 ANQGSEA. V shed 7 bases and J shed 0 bases, with 17 bases lying between them. This CDR3 is 15 amino acids long. As DNA, the CDR3 is TGCAGCGCCAAGGGGGGATTAACTAGCACAGATACGCAGTATTTT. This translates into CSAKGGLTSTDTQYF.

Only a few counts were recorded for this clonotype. V and J are TRBV5-1 and TRBJ2-7, with 10 bases aligning to TRBD2. CDR1 and CDR2 (germline): SGHRS, YFSETQ. The CDR3 runs 17 residues. V lost 4 bases to trimming and J lost 2 bases; unmatched junction nucleotides: 12. The CDR3 DNA reads TGCGCCAGCAGCCGCCGGACTAGCGGTGATTTAGCCTACGAGCAGTACTTC. It yields the protein CASSRRTSGDLAYEQYF.

Only a few counts were recorded for this clonotype. The CDR3 DNA reads TGTGCCAGCAACCGGGCGGAAGGCTACACCTTC. Its translation: CASNRAEGYTF. The chain uses TRBV6-6 and TRBJ1-2; D call uncertain. This CDR3 contains 11 residues. Germline assignment: CDR1 MNHNY and CDR2 SVGAGI (reference sequence). V was shortened by 7 bases and J by 8 bases, with 11 bases between the two germline ends.

This clonotype turned up a few times. V gene TRBV2 combines with J gene TRBJ2-1, with 10 bases matching TRBD2. This CDR3 contains 15 residues. Trimming removed 1 base from V and 4 bases from J; junction bases left unmatched: 1. In germline, CDR1 is SNHLY, CDR2 FYNNEI. CDR3 sequence reads: CASSEGTSGYNEQFF. CDR3 nucleotide sequence: TGTGCCAGCAGTGAAGGGACTAGCGGATACAATGAGCAGTTCTTC.

Only a few counts were recorded for this clonotype. This chain's CDR3 is CSAATRDRGDGYTF. DNA for the CDR3: TGCAGTGCCGCCACCCGGGACAGGGGCGATGGCTACACCTTC. This chain joins TRBV20-1 and TRBJ1-2; 10 bases fit TRBD1. The CDR3 sequence is 14 residues long. Germline V lookup: CDR1 DFQATT, CDR2 SNEGSKA (reference sequence). The ends lost 6 bases at V and 6 bases at J; junction bases unmatched: 10.

This chain uses TRBV29-1 with TRBJ1-5, with 8 bases lining up with TRBD1. The V gene's germline CDR1 is SQVTM and CDR2 ANQGSEA. This CDR3 has 14 residues. V lost 5 bases to trimming and J lost 0 bases; unmatched junction nucleotides: 3. Here the CDR3 reads CSVQGQGSNQPQHF. CDR3 DNA: TGCAGCGTTCAAGGACAGGGTAGCAATCAGCCCCAGCATTTT.

This clonotype was detected a few times. V gene TRBV5-5 combines with J gene TRBJ2-1; D is uncertain. V was pared by 0 bases and J by 5 bases, with 12 bases between. The germline V gene encodes CDR1 SGHKS and CDR2 YYEKEE (reference sequence). The CDR3 extends over 15 amino acids. CDR3 amino acids: CASSLELSVHNEQFF. The CDR3 nucleotides read TGTGCCAGCAGCTTGGAACTATCGGTACACAATGAGCAGTTCTTC.

This clonotype has a count of ten or more. V is TRBV18 and J is TRBJ2-7; a possible D gene is TRBD2 (6 bases). Between the trimmed V and J ends, which lost 8 bases and 4 bases, there was a span of 15 bases. Germline V CDR1 and CDR2: KGHSH, LQKENI. The CDR3 consists of 13 residues. CDR3 in amino acids: CASSPAGGYEQYF. The CDR3 nucleotides are TGTGCCAGCAGCCCGGCTGGGGGGTACGAGCAGTACTTC. The whole variable domain, filled in from reference TRBV18 and TRBJ2-7, reads NAGVMQNPRHLVRRRGQEARLRCSPMKGHSHVYWYRQLPEEGLKFMVYLQKENIIDESGMPKERFSAEFPKEGPSILRIQQVVRGDSAAYFCASSPAGGYEQYFGPGTRLTVT.

The chain combines TRBV19 with TRBJ2-3; 10 positions agree with TRBD2. CDR1 LNHDA and CDR2 SQIVND come from the germline V gene (reference sequence). The J segment lost 3 bases and the V segment lost 6 bases, leaving 21 bases of the junction unmatched. The CDR3 is 20 residues long. CDR3 in amino acids: CASSPQVGLAVPGWTDTQYF. The CDR3 DNA is TGTGCCAGTAGCCCACAGGTCGGACTAGCGGTTCCCGGCTGGACAGATACGCAGTATTTT. The complete variable domain, with remaining parts taken from reference TRBV19 and TRBJ2-3, reads DGGITQSPKYLFRKEGQNVTLSCEQNLNHDAMYWYRQDPGQGLRLIYYSQIVNDFQKGDIAEGYSVSREKKESFPLTVTSAQKNPTAFYLCASSPQVGLAVPGWTDTQYFGPGTRLTVL.

The rearrangement joins TRBV12-3 or TRBV12-4 to TRBJ1-5, with 7 bases that match TRBD1. The CDR3 length is 15 residues. The V gene end was trimmed by 5 bases and the J gene end by 7 bases; junction bases not matched to a gene: 11. The chain's CDR3 is CASSRSTGRRQPQHF. CDR3 coding DNA: TGTGCCAGCAGTCGCTCGACAGGGCGAAGGCAGCCCCAGCATTTT.

This clonotype was seen repeatedly, ten times or more. This chain connects TRBV29-1 to TRBJ1-4; 9 positions agree with TRBD1. Germline CDR1 SQVTM, CDR2 ANQGSEA. The trim removed 4 bases at V and 5 bases at J, leaving 5 bases unmatched. The CDR3 extends over 14 amino acids. CDR3 amino acids: CSVGGTGRNEKLFF. DNA for the CDR3: TGCAGCGTTGGGGGGACAGGGCGGAATGAAAAACTGTTTTTT.

J is TRBJ2-7 and V is TRBV12-3 or TRBV12-4, with D perhaps TRBD2 (6 bases). Deletions cut 3 bases from V and 10 bases from J, with 22 bases between. The CDR3 covers 15 residues. CDR3 sequence: CASSFYGRSFAGQYF. The CDR3 DNA follows: TGTGCCAGCAGTTTCTACGGGAGAAGCTTTGCGGGCCAGTACTTC.

This clonotype has more than one count but fewer than ten. This chain connects TRBV15 to TRBJ1-4; 9 bases are shared with TRBD1. The CDR3 sequence is 16 residues long. The ends lost 3 bases at V and 3 bases at J; junction bases unmatched: 5. Germline V gives CDR1 LNHNV, CDR2 YYDKDF (reference sequence). CDR3 sequence: CATSSGDRAANEKLFF. CDR3 nucleotides: TGTGCCACCAGCAGTGGGGACAGGGCGGCTAATGAAAAACTGTTTTTT.